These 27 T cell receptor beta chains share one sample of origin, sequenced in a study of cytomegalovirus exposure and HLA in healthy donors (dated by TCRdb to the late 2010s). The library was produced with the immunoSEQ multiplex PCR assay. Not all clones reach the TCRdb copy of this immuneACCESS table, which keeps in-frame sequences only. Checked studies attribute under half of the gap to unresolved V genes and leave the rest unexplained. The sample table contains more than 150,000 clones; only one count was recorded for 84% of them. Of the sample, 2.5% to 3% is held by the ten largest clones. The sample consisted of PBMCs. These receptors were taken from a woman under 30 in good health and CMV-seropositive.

The CDR3 DNA reads as TGTGCCAGCAGCTACCAGGGGGCAGCCTACGAGCAGTACTTC. Protein product: CASSYQGAAYEQYF. The genes are TRBV7-9 and TRBJ2-7; the match to TRBD1 covers 8 bases. The germline gives CDR1 SEHNR, CDR2 FQNEAQ (reference sequence). This CDR3 is built from 14 residues. V trimming: 4 bases; J trimming: 2 bases; junction bases outside the gene matches: 4. Looking up the rest from reference TRBV7-9 and TRBJ2-7 gives the full variable domain: DTGVSQNPRHKITKRGQNVTFRCDPISEHNRLYWYRQTLGQGPEFLTYFQNEAQLEKSRLLSDRFSAERPKGSFSTLEIQRTEQGDSAMYLCASSYQGAAYEQYFGPGTRLTVT.

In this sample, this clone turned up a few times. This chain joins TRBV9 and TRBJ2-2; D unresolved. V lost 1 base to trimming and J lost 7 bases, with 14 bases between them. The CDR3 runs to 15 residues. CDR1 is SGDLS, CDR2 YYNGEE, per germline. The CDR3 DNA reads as TGTGCCAGCAGCGTAAGAGCCCTACCGGGCGGGGAGCTGTTTTTT. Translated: CASSVRALPGGELFF.

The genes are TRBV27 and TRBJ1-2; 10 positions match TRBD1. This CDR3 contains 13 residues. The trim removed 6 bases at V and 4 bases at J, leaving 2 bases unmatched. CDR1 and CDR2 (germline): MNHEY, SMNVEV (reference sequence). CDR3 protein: CASSRDRGYGYTF. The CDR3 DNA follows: TGTGCCAGCAGCAGGGACAGGGGCTATGGCTACACCTTC.

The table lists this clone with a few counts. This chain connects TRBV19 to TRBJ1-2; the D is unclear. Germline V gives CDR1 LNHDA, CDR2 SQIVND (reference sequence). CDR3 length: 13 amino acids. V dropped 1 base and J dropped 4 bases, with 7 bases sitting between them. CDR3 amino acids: CASSIADSYGYTF. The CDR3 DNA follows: TGTGCCAGTAGTATAGCAGACTCCTATGGCTACACCTTC.

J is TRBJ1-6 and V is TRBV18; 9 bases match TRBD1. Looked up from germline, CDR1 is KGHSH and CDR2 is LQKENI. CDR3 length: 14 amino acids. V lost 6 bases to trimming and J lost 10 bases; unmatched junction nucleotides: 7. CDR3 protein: CASSPGTGRSPLHF. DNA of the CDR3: TGTGCCAGCTCTCCCGGGACAGGGAGGTCACCCCTCCACTTT.

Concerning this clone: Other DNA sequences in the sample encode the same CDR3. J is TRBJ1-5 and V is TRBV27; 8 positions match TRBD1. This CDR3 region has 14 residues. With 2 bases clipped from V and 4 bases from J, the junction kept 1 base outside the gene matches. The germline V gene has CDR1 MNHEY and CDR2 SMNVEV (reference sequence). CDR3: CASSLGQGNQPQHF. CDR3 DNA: TGTGCCAGCAGTTTAGGACAGGGAAATCAGCCCCAGCATTTT.

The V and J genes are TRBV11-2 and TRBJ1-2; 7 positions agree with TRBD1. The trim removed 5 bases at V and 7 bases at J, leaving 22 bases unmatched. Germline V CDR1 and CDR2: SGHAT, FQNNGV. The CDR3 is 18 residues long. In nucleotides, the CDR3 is TGTGCCAGCAGCCTAACCCTCTTGGGGGACAGATCCAGAGGTGGCTACACCTTC. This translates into CASSLTLLGDRSRGGYTF.

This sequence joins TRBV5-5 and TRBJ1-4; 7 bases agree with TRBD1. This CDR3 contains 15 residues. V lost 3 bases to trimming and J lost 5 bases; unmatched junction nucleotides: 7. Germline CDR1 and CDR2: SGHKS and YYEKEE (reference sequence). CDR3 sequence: CASSWTGTVNEKLFF. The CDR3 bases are TGTGCCAGCAGCTGGACCGGGACAGTAAATGAAAAACTGTTTTTT.

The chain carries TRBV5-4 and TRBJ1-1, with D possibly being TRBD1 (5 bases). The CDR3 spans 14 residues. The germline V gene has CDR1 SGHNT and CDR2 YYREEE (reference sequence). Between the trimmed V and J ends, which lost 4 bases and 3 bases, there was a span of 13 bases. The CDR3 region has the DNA TGTGCCAGCAGCGTAGGCAGGGCGGACACTGAAGCTTTCTTT. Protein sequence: CASSVGRADTEAFF.

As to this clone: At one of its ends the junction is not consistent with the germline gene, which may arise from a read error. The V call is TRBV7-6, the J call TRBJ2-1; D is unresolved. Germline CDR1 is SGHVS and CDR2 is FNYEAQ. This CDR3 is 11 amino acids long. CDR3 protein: CASSSDNEQFF. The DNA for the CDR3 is TGTGCCAGCAGCTCCGACAATGAGCAGTTCTTC.

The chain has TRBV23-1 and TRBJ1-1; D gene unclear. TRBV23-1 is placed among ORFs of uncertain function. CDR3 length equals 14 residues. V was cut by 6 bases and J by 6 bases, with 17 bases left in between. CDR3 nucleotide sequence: TGCGCCAGCAGCCCCCTTGTTGAGTTAGCTGAAGCTTTCTTT. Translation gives CASSPLVELAEAFF.

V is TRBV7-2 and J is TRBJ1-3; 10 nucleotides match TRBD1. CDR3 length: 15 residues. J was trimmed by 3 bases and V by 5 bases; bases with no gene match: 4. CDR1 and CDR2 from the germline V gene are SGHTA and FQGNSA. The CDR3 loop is CASSPDRGLGNTIYF. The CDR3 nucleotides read TGTGCCAGCAGCCCTGACAGGGGGCTTGGAAACACCATATATTTT.

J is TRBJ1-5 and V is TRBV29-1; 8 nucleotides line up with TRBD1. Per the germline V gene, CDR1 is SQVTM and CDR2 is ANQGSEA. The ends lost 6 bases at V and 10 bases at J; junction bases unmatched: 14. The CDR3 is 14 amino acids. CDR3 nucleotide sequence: TGCAGCGTGAGGACAGGGCCGTCCAATGATCCCCAGCATTTT. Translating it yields CSVRTGPSNDPQHF. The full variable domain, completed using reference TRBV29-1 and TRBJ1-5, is SAVISQKPSRDICQRGTSLTIQCQVDSQVTMMFWYRQQPGQSLTLIATANQGSEATYESGFVIDKFPISRPNLTFSTLTVSNMSPEDSSIYLCSVRTGPSNDPQHFGDGTRLSIL.

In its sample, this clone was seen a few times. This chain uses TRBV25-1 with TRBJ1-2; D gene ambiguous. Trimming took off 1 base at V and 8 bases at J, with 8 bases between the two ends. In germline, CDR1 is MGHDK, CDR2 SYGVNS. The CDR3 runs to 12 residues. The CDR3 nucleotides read TGTGCCAGCAGTGAATCAGCTAGGGGCTACACCTTC. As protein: CASSESARGYTF.

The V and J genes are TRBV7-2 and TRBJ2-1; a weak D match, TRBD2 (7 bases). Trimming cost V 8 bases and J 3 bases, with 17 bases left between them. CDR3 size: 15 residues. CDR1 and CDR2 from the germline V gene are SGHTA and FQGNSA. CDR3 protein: CASGEGPGDYNEQFF. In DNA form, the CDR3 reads TGTGCCAGCGGGGAGGGGCCAGGGGACTACAATGAGCAGTTCTTC.

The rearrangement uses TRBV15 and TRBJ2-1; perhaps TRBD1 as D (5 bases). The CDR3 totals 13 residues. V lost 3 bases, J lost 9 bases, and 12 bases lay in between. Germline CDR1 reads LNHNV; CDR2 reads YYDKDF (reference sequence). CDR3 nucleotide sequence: TGTGCCACCAGCAGCAAAACAGGCGGTGAGCAGTTCTTC. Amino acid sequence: CATSSKTGGEQFF.

The CDR3 bases are TGTGCCAGTAGTATCACTAGCACGGAGACCCAGTACTTC. Translated: CASSITSTETQYF. V gene TRBV19 combines with J gene TRBJ2-5, with D tentatively TRBD2 (6 bases). The CDR3 totals 13 residues. V was cut by 3 bases and J by 5 bases, with 10 bases left in between. CDR1 is LNHDA, CDR2 SQIVND, per germline (reference sequence).

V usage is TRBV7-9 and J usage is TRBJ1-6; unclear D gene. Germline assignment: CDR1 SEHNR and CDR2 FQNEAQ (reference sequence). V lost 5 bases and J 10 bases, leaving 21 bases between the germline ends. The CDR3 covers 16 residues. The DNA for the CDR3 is TGTGCCAGCAGCCCTGAAAGACCCACGGAGGGATCACCCCTCCACTTT. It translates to CASSPERPTEGSPLHF.

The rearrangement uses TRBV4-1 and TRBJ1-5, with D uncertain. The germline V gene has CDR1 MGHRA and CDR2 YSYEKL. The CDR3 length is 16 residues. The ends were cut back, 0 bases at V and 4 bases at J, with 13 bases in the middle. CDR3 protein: CASSQDFLGWNQPQHF. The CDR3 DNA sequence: TGCGCCAGCAGCCAAGATTTCCTAGGTTGGAATCAGCCCCAGCATTTT.

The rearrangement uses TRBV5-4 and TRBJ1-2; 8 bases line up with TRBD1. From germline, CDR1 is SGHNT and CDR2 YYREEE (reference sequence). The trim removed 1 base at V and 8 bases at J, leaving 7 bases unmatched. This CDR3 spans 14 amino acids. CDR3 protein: CASSLFQGAEGYTF. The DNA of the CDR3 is TGTGCCAGCAGCTTGTTCCAGGGGGCGGAGGGCTACACCTTC.

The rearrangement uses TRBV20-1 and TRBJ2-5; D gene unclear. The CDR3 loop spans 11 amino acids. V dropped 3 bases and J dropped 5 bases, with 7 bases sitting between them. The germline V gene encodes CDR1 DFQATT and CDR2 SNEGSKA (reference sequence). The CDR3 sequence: CSASGWETQYF. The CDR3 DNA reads TGCAGTGCTAGCGGGTGGGAGACCCAGTACTTC.

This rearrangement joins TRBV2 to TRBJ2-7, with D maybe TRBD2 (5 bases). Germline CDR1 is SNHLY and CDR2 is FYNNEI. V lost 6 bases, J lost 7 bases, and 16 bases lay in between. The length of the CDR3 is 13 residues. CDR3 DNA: TGTGCCAGCAGGCTGCGGGTTGAAGGAGAGCAGTACTTC. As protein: CASRLRVEGEQYF.

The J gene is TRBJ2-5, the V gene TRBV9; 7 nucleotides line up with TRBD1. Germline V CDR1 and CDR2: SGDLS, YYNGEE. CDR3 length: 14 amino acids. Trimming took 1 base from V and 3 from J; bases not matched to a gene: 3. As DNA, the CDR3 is TGTGCCAGCAGCGTACGGGACAGAAAAGAGACCCAGTACTTC. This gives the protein CASSVRDRKETQYF.

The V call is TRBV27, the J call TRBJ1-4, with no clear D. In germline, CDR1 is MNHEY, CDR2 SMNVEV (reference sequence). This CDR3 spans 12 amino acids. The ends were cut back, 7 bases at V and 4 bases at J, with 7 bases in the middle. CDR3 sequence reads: CASKSFNEKLFF. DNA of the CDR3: TGTGCCAGCAAGAGTTTTAATGAAAAACTGTTTTTT.

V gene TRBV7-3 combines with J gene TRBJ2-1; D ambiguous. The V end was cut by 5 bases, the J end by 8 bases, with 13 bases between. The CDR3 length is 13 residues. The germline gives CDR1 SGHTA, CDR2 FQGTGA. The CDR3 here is CASSPSEFHEQFF. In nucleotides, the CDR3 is TGTGCCAGCAGCCCATCGGAGTTTCATGAGCAGTTCTTC.

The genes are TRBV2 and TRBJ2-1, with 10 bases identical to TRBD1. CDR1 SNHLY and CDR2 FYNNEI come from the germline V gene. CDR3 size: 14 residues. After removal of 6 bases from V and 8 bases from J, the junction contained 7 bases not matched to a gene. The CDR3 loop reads CASRQGQGGHEQFF. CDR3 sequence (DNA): TGTGCCAGCAGACAAGGACAGGGGGGGCATGAGCAGTTCTTC.

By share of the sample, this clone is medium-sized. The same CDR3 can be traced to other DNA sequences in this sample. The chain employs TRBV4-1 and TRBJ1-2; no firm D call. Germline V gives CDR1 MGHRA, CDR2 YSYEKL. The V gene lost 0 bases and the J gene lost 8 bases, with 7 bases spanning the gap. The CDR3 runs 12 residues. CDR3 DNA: TGCGCCAGCAGCCAAGATGCCGGGGGCTACACCTTC. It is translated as CASSQDAGGYTF.